The 21 T cell receptor beta chains below were found in one sample sequenced in a study of T cells in Graves' hyperthyroidism and ophthalmopathy. RNA transcripts served as the template for amplifying TCR beta CDR3 regions. Carried out on the TCR CDR3, a first-round RT-PCR used the HTBI primer set. TCRdb reanalysed the multiplex PCR reads using MiXCR and keeps one entry per CDR3 protein. The repertoire includes 30,000 to 35,000 distinct CDR3 sequences, 45% to 55% of them detected once, and under 30% sits in the top ten. Input material: blood. These receptors all come from a woman aged 40-49 years with Graves' ophthalmopathy.

The V and J genes are TRBV5-1 and TRBJ1-1, with TRBD1 matching 9 bases. Germline values: CDR1 SGHRS, CDR2 YFSETQ. The V and J ends lost 2 bases and 10 bases, in that order; junction bases with no gene match: 6. The CDR3 runs 13 residues. This CDR3 is CASSFRPGQGAFF. CDR3 in DNA: TGCGCCAGCAGCTTCCGTCCGGGACAGGGAGCTTTCTTT.

The CDR3 spells CASSLRLAQETQYF. Here the CDR3 DNA reads TGTGCCAGCAGCTTGCGACTAGCCCAAGAGACCCAGTACTTC. V and J are TRBV7-6 and TRBJ2-5, with 7 bases fitting TRBD2. Germline CDR1 and CDR2: SGHVS and FNYEAQ. The CDR3 totals 14 residues. J was trimmed by 1 base and V by 3 bases; bases with no gene match: 2.

This clonotype was found many times. The J gene is TRBJ1-4, the V gene TRBV5-1; 9 positions agree with TRBD1. This CDR3 has 15 amino acids. Germline CDR1 and CDR2: SGHRS and YFSETQ. The V segment lost 3 bases and the J segment 8 bases; nucleotides outside the gene matches: 8. The chain's CDR3 is CASSSGTGPGEKLFF. The CDR3 coding sequence is TGCGCCAGCAGCTCTGGGACAGGGCCGGGAGAAAAACTGTTTTTT.

This clonotype occurred many times. The rearrangement joins TRBV3-1 to TRBJ1-4; D gene uncertain. Per the germline V gene, CDR1 is LGHDT and CDR2 is YNNKEL (reference sequence). V was shortened by 4 bases and J by 8 bases, with 11 bases between the two germline ends. The CDR3 is 13 residues long. The CDR3 spells CASSLTTKEKLFF. The CDR3, as DNA: TGTGCCAGCAGCCTCACTACAAAAGAAAAACTGTTTTTT.

The chain joins TRBV28 to TRBJ1-6; tentative D call: TRBD1 (6 bases). The V and J ends lost 5 bases and 7 bases respectively, with 15 bases between them. The length of the CDR3 is 15 residues. From germline, CDR1 is MDHEN and CDR2 SYDVKM. CDR3: CASSLGRGANSPLHF. CDR3 sequence (DNA): TGTGCCAGCAGTCTTGGACGGGGGGCAAATTCACCCCTCCACTTT.

As for this clonotype: Here the CDR3 omits its conserved ending phenylalanine or tryptophan, so a read error is the likely source. It is unclear where the CDR3 begins or ends on the DNA, so no DNA is shown, and the CDR3 is as TCRdb lists it. The chain uses TRBV28 and TRBJ1-4; TRBD1 is the table's D call and was not checked against the DNA. Germline V lookup: CDR1 MDHEN, CDR2 SYDVKM. The CDR3 length equals 12 residues, ends included. CDR3 region: CASSPLQEKLLL.

The chain uses TRBV2 and TRBJ2-3, with D tentatively TRBD2 (7 bases). The CDR3 consists of 16 residues. Germline V gene lookup returns CDR1 SNHLY and CDR2 FYNNEI. With 6 bases removed from V and 4 bases from J, the gap between germline ends came to 20 bases. CDR3 coding DNA: TGTGCCAGCAGATCTGGGAGGGGGGGCGGTGCAGATACGCAGTATTTT. Amino acid sequence: CASRSGRGGGADTQYF.

With respect to this clonotype: The junction and the germline gene differ at one end; a read error may be behind it. The chain employs TRBV5-1 and TRBJ2-1; 7 bases map to TRBD2. Germline V lookup: CDR1 SGHRS, CDR2 YFSETQ. The CDR3 runs to 14 residues. Here the CDR3 DNA reads TGCGCCAGCAGCCTGGGGACTAACTACGATGAGCAGTTCTTC. Protein sequence: CASSLGTNYDEQFF.

The chain uses TRBV4-1 and TRBJ2-1; D ambiguous. The CDR3 totals 11 residues. The germline gives CDR1 MGHRA, CDR2 YSYEKL. V lost 1 base and J lost 8, with 3 bases in between. The CDR3 bases are TGCGCCAGCAGCCAAGGCCATGAGCAGTTCTTC. Protein sequence: CASSQGHEQFF.

This clonotype was counted only a few times. V gene TRBV30 combines with J gene TRBJ1-1; no clear D gene. CDR3 length: 14 amino acids. Germline V lookup: CDR1 GTSNPN, CDR2 SVGIG (reference sequence). Trimming removed 2 bases at V and 5 bases at J, with 15 bases between. DNA of the CDR3: TGTGCCTGGAGTAGGACGGCTAGAGGAACTGAAGCTTTCTTT. Translation gives CAWSRTARGTEAFF. The entire variable domain, with the rest obtained from reference TRBV30 and TRBJ1-1, is as follows: SQTIHQWPATLVQPVGSPLSLECTVEGTSNPNLYWYRQAAGRGLQLLFYSVGIGQISSEVPQNLSASRPQDRQFILSSKKLLLSDSGFYLCAWSRTARGTEAFFGQGTRLTVV.

The V gene is TRBV24-1, the J gene TRBJ2-7; tentative D call: TRBD2 (5 bases). CDR1 and CDR2 from the germline V gene are KGHDR and SFDVKD. Trimming removed 3 bases from V and 11 bases from J, with 13 bases in between. CDR3 length: 12 amino acids. The DNA of the CDR3 is TGTGCCACCAGTGATGTGGACTGGCAAAAGTACTTC. Translating it yields CATSDVDWQKYF.

This clonotype came up many times. This chain joins TRBV5-6 and TRBJ2-1; no firm D call. CDR1 SGHDT and CDR2 YYEEEE come from the germline V gene. V shed 4 bases and J shed 4 bases, with 6 bases lying between them. CDR3 length equals 12 residues. CDR3 sequence reads: CASSHSYNEQFF. CDR3 bases: TGTGCCAGCAGCCACAGTTACAATGAGCAGTTCTTC.

The chain joins TRBV5-1 to TRBJ2-1; tentative D call: TRBD2 (5 bases). Trimming took off 3 bases at V and 8 bases at J, with 15 bases between the two ends. Germline CDR1 and CDR2: SGHRS and YFSETQ. The CDR3 sequence is 14 residues long. The CDR3 region has the DNA TGCGCCAGCAGCTGGACTTGCGGTTACGATGAGCAGTTCTTC. The encoded protein is CASSWTCGYDEQFF.

Comments on this clonotype: The conserved phenylalanine or tryptophan is not found at the CDR3 terminus, so this likely reflects a read error. It is unclear where the CDR3 begins or ends on the DNA, so no DNA is shown, and the CDR3 is as TCRdb lists it. The chain carries TRBV7-2 and TRBJ2-1; no check of the table's D call, TRBD1, against the DNA was made. The germline V gene encodes CDR1 SGHTA and CDR2 FQGNSA. Termini included, the CDR3 measures 15 amino acids. CDR3 loop: CASSLRTANTGELFC.

Ten or more counts support this clonotype. The V and J genes are TRBV4-3 and TRBJ2-2; D uncertain. Germline loops: CDR1 LGHNA, CDR2 YSLEER. V lost 2 bases and J 2 bases, leaving 9 bases between the germline ends. The CDR3 is made up of 15 amino acids. In nucleotides, the CDR3 is TGCGCCAGCAGCCAATCTTACGGTAACACCGGGGAGCTGTTTTTT. Protein sequence: CASSQSYGNTGELFF.

In DNA, the CDR3 is TGCAGTTCTGTCACGCGGGAGGGGACAGATACGCAGTATTTT. Its translation is CSSVTREGTDTQYF. The chain couples TRBV20-1 to TRBJ2-3; 9 bases agree with TRBD2. The CDR3 consists of 14 residues. Germline assignment: CDR1 DFQATT and CDR2 SNEGSKA (reference sequence). V dropped 8 bases and J dropped 3; count of bases not matched to a gene: 9.

Remarks on this clonotype: As the CDR3 is not closed by the conserved phenylalanine or tryptophan, this likely results from a read error. The genes are TRBV4-3 and TRBJ1-6; TRBD1 matches 9 bases. Per the germline V gene, CDR1 is LGHNA and CDR2 is YSLEER. V gave up 0 bases and J gave up 4 bases; unmatched junction bases: 7. The CDR3 contains 18 residues. CDR3 residues: CASSQDKGGTGYNSPLHS. The DNA of the CDR3 is TGCGCCAGCAGCCAAGATAAAGGGGGGACAGGGTATAATTCACCCCTCCACTCT.

The table lists this clonotype with many counts. The V call is TRBV6-5, the J call TRBJ1-2, with a weak D call TRBD1 (5 bases). The V end was cut by 7 bases, the J end by 2 bases, with 17 bases between. Germline CDR1 MNHEY, CDR2 SVGAGI. CDR3 length: 15 residues. CDR3 protein: CASTPFGGVNYGYTF. The CDR3 DNA follows: TGTGCCAGCACCCCGTTTGGGGGGGTGAACTATGGCTACACCTTC.

This clonotype has at least ten counts. The chain couples TRBV7-9 to TRBJ2-7; 8 bases line up with TRBD1. This CDR3 region has 13 residues. Germline V gives CDR1 SEHNR, CDR2 FQNEAQ (reference sequence). The CDR3 sequence: CASSLDSRDRPWV. The CDR3 nucleotides are TGTGCCAGCAGCCTAGATTCCCGGGACAGGCCCTGGGTC.

On this clonotype: The conserved phenylalanine or tryptophan normally closing the CDR3 is absent here, so this likely arose from a read error. No DNA is shown, since the ends of the CDR3 on it are uncertain; the CDR3 is the one TCRdb lists. The V gene is TRBV3-1, the J gene TRBJ1-6. The CDR3 spans 9 amino acids, including both terminal residues. Germline lookup yields CDR1 LGHDT and CDR2 YNNKEL (reference sequence). This CDR3 is CASSSSPTS.

By its share, this clonotype is medium-sized. This sequence joins TRBV24-1 and TRBJ2-7; 14 nucleotides agree with TRBD2. The germline CDR1 and CDR2 sequences are KGHDR and SFDVKD. V lost 6 bases and J lost 7; bases outside the gene matches: 7. The CDR3 sequence is 15 residues long. The DNA of the CDR3 is TGTGCCACCAGTTCACCGGGACTAGCGGGAGAAGAGCAGTACTTC. It is translated as CATSSPGLAGEEQYF.